The count of the clone carrying this T cell receptor beta chain is one. Seattle-derived patients entered the study during active infection and were followed longitudinally. The CDR3 length is 15 residues. V trimming: 3 bases; J trimming: 0 bases; junction bases outside the gene matches: 3. Germline V lookup: CDR1 SEHNR, CDR2 FQNEAQ (reference sequence). This sample is drawn from a study of blood T cell repertoires in COVID-19. Study background: Sites in the United States, Italy and Spain provided acute and convalescent COVID-19 samples. Sample material is recorded as cDNA or gDNA derived from T cells, B-cell-depleted T cells, or PBMCs.

The protocol was immunoSEQ multiplex PCR, while the TCRdb copy is restricted to in-frame clones and leaves out a portion. Altogether around 260,000 clones are present, 84% being singletons, with the ten largest covering 15% to 18%. The sequencing sample was made of peripheral blood. V and J are TRBV7-9 and TRBJ2-3, with TRBD1 identical over 7 bases. The TCR sequence derives from a person aged 65-85 years with COVID-19, enrolled during active disease. The CDR3 loop is CASSLGTASTDTQYF. CDR3 DNA: TGTGCCAGCAGCTTGGGGACAGCTAGCACAGATACGCAGTATTTT.